Listed below are T cell receptor beta chains from one sample, sequenced in a study of T cell repertoires in cytomegalovirus infection. These TCRs' antigens remain unknown. In TCRdb, the reads were re-called with MiXCR into one record per CDR3 protein. The table lists 570,000 or so distinct CDR3 sequences, around two fifths of them singletons. The specimen was cultured PBMCs, collected from culture after CMV antigen stimulation. These receptors came from a human donor in good health (CMV status not recorded). Some clones in this sample may be carry-over from other donors' samples. CDR3s include the opening cysteine and the closing phenylalanine or tryptophan. The D gene is left open where the match is weak. Where a row states a size, it is once, few, many or the class of an expanded clone; other rows omit it.

clone size	V gene	D gene	J gene	CDR3 length	CDR3 protein	CDR3 DNA
NA	TRBV5-1	NA	TRBJ1-5	15	CASSLSWEGDLPQHF	TGCGCCAGCAGCTTGAGCTGGGAGGGGGATTTGCCCCAGCATTTT
few	TRBV2	TRBD1	TRBJ1-2	13	CASRTTGANGYTF	TGTGCCAGCAGGACGACAGGGGCAAACGGCTACACCTTC
NA	TRBV18	NA	TRBJ2-3	20	CASSHRGQGTSGRHTDTQYF	TGTGCCAGCTCACACAGGGGACAGGGAACTAGCGGGCGCCACACAGATACGCAGTATTTT
few	TRBV7-9	NA	TRBJ2-7	15	CASSPWEHGLYEQYF	TGTGCCAGCAGCCCCTGGGAGCATGGACTTTACGAGCAGTACTTC
NA	TRBV2	NA	TRBJ2-5	12	CASREDQETQYF	TGTGCCAGCAGAGAGGACCAAGAGACCCAGTACTTC
few	TRBV6-1	NA	TRBJ1-3	13	CASSELRWNTIYF	TGTGCCAGCAGTGAACTGAGGTGGAACACCATATATTTT
NA	TRBV7-8	TRBD1	TRBJ1-6	14	CASSTTGGNSPLHF	TGTGCCAGCAGCACGACAGGGGGCAATTCACCCCTCCACTTT
NA	TRBV9	NA	TRBJ1-5	15	CASSVVPDSNQPQHF	TGTGCCAGCAGCGTAGTTCCGGATAGCAATCAGCCCCAGCATTTT
few	TRBV7-2	NA	TRBJ2-5	14	CASSLYYSQETQYF	TGTGCCAGCAGCTTGTACTACTCCCAAGAGACCCAGTACTTC
NA	TRBV7-6	NA	TRBJ2-7	12	CASSLARDPRDF	TGTGCCAGCAGCTTAGCGCGGGACCCGAGAGACTTC
NA	TRBV7-6	NA	TRBJ2-7	17	CASSLPGGPGVTYEQYF	TGTGCCAGCAGCTTGCCCGGAGGGCCAGGAGTTACCTACGAGCAGTACTTC
few	TRBV7-6	NA	TRBJ1-1	15	CASSPRRGRNTEAFF	TGTGCCAGCAGCCCCCGGCGGGGGCGAAACACTGAAGCTTTCTTT
NA	TRBV4-3	NA	TRBJ2-3	15	CASSQEGLATDTQYF	TGCGCCAGCAGCCAAGAGGGGCTAGCCACAGATACGCAGTATTTT
NA	TRBV18	TRBD1	TRBJ2-5	13	CASSPQGVDTQYF	TGTGCCAGCTCACCGCAGGGGGTAGACACCCAGTACTTC
NA	TRBV12-3/TRBV12-4	TRBD2	TRBJ2-3	16	CASTLLAGRSTDTQYF	TGTGCCAGCACTTTACTAGCGGGAAGGAGCACAGATACGCAGTATTTT
NA	TRBV5-4	NA	TRBJ2-7	15	CASSIYDRHSYEQYF	TGTGCCAGCAGTATTTACGACAGACACTCCTACGAGCAGTACTTC
NA	TRBV18	TRBD1	TRBJ1-2	15	CASSPNGQEGDGYTF	TGTGCCAGCTCACCCAACGGACAGGAGGGCGATGGCTACACCTTC
few	TRBV19	TRBD1	TRBJ1-5	15	CASSLGQGAQGPQHF	TGTGCCAGTAGTTTGGGACAGGGGGCCCAGGGGCCCCAGCATTTT
many	TRBV7-2	NA	TRBJ2-7	15	CASSLWGREMDEQYF	TGTGCCAGCAGCTTATGGGGCAGGGAGATGGACGAGCAGTACTTC
NA	TRBV12-3/TRBV12-4	NA	TRBJ2-3	12	CASSFMTNTQYF	TGTGCCAGCAGTTTCATGACAAATACGCAGTATTTT
NA	TRBV6-2/TRBV6-3	NA	TRBJ2-1	18	CASSPQGLGGGSYNEQFF	TGTGCCAGCAGCCCCCAAGGGTTGGGAGGGGGATCCTACAATGAGCAGTTCTTC
many	TRBV7-6	TRBD1	TRBJ1-4	16	CASSLGTGTGLEKLFF	TGTGCCAGCAGCTTAGGCACCGGGACAGGGCTCGAAAAACTGTTTTTT
NA	TRBV7-2	TRBD1	TRBJ2-5	15	CASSLAGTGGKTQYF	TGTGCCAGCAGCTTAGCTGGGACAGGGGGGAAGACCCAGTACTTC
NA	TRBV30	NA	TRBJ1-1	15	CAWSVRGHMNTEAFF	TGTGCCTGGAGTGTGAGAGGACACATGAACACTGAAGCTTTCTTT
NA	TRBV6-2/TRBV6-3	NA	TRBJ2-5	16	CASSYSPTGFSETQYF	TGTGCCAGCAGTTACTCCCCCACAGGTTTCAGTGAGACCCAGTACTTC
NA	TRBV12-3/TRBV12-4	NA	TRBJ2-3	14	CASSFNWGTDTQYF	TGTGCCAGCAGTTTTAATTGGGGCACAGATACGCAGTATTTT
few	TRBV28	NA	TRBJ2-7	15	CASSLRLVRSYEQYF	TGTGCCAGCAGTCTCAGACTAGTCCGGTCCTACGAGCAGTACTTC
NA	TRBV12-3/TRBV12-4	NA	TRBJ1-4	14	CASSFGLVAGKLFF	TGTGCCAGCAGTTTTGGGCTGGTGGCCGGAAAACTGTTTTTT
NA	TRBV7-2	NA	TRBJ2-7	14	CASSLGSGLTEQYF	TGTGCCAGCAGCTTAGGTAGCGGTCTAACCGAGCAGTACTTC
NA	TRBV20-1	TRBD1	TRBJ1-1	12	CSATDDRGEAFF	TGCAGTGCTACTGACGACAGGGGTGAAGCTTTCTTT
NA	TRBV7-2	NA	TRBJ1-5	14	CASSLRIGDKPQHF	TGTGCCAGCAGCCTACGGATCGGGGACAAGCCCCAGCATTTT
NA	TRBV6-2/TRBV6-3	TRBD2	TRBJ2-1	14	CASRTSGSNNEQFF	TGTGCCAGCAGGACTAGCGGGAGCAACAATGAGCAGTTCTTC
few	TRBV12-3/TRBV12-4	NA	TRBJ2-5	13	CASRRGGAGTQYF	TGTGCCAGCCGACGGGGCGGGGCGGGGACCCAGTACTTC
NA	TRBV20-1	NA	TRBJ2-7	13	CSAPGRLGYEQYF	TGCAGTGCTCCCGGACGGCTTGGCTACGAGCAGTACTTC
few	TRBV4-1	NA	TRBJ2-5	15	CASSSHPSVQETQYF	TGCGCCAGCAGCTCCCATCCCAGCGTCCAAGAGACCCAGTACTTC
few	TRBV11-2	NA	TRBJ2-1	13	CASSSGNYNEQFF	TGTGCCAGCAGCTCTGGGAACTACAATGAGCAGTTCTTC
NA	TRBV14	TRBD1	TRBJ1-2	15	CASSQDQGGHYGYTF	TGTGCCAGCAGCCAAGATCAGGGGGGCCACTATGGCTACACCTTC
many	TRBV10-3	NA	TRBJ1-1	14	CAISEAPPGTEAFF	TGTGCCATCAGTGAGGCCCCCCCGGGGACTGAAGCTTTCTTT
NA	TRBV7-8	NA	TRBJ2-7	16	CASSLPRRVSTYEQYF	TGTGCCAGCAGCCTACCGAGACGGGTGTCCACCTACGAGCAGTACTTC
NA	TRBV7-6	TRBD2	TRBJ2-2	15	CASSPASGNTGELFF	TGTGCCAGCAGCCCCGCTAGCGGTAACACCGGGGAGCTGTTTTTT
few	TRBV7-2	NA	TRBJ2-1	15	CASSFQGGGGNEQFF	TGTGCCAGCAGTTTCCAGGGGGGGGGGGGCAATGAGCAGTTCTTC
few	TRBV7-9	NA	TRBJ1-3	15	CASSLDGTEGNTIYF	TGTGCCAGCAGCTTAGATGGGACGGAAGGAAACACCATATATTTT
few	TRBV7-9	NA	TRBJ1-6	17	CASSLVGGRLSESPLHF	TGTGCCAGCAGCTTAGTCGGAGGTAGACTGTCGGAATCACCCCTCCACTTT
NA	TRBV6-2/TRBV6-3	TRBD2	TRBJ2-1	18	CASSPQPSLAGAGNEQFF	TGTGCCAGCAGCCCCCAGCCTAGCCTAGCGGGGGCGGGGAATGAGCAGTTCTTC
NA	TRBV6-8	NA	TRBJ2-1	15	CASSRTPGQGFGQFF	TGTGCCAGCAGTCGCACGCCGGGCCAGGGCTTTGGGCAGTTCTTC
few	TRBV29-1	NA	TRBJ2-7	12	CSETTGSYEQYF	TGCAGCGAAACTACAGGATCCTACGAGCAGTACTTC
NA	TRBV5-4	NA	TRBJ2-3	16	CASSRGVASSTDTQYF	TGTGCCAGCAGCCGAGGAGTAGCCTCTAGCACAGATACGCAGTATTTT